This T cell receptor beta chain comes out of a study of PD-1 blockade in classical Hodgkin lymphoma. Generated by immunoSEQ multiplex PCR, the TCRdb table keeps only in-frame clones and is missing some. The table includes tens of thousands of clones, about 93% detected once. Time point described: newly diagnosed, previously untreated cHL patient sample. Comparison relied on PBMCs that came from newly diagnosed, untreated classical Hodgkin lymphoma. Trimming took 5 bases from V and 8 from J; bases not matched to a gene: 8. This CDR3 has 15 residues. CDR1 and CDR2 (germline): SGHAT, FQDESV (reference sequence).

The V and J genes are TRBV11-1 and TRBJ2-1; 11 bases map to TRBD1. The sequence derives from a human donor with classical Hodgkin lymphoma. Input material: peripheral blood mononuclear cells (PBMCs). In DNA form, the CDR3 reads TGTGCCAGCAGCCCCCGGGGACAGGGGGTTTATGAGCAGTTCTTC. As protein: CASSPRGQGVYEQFF.